This entry features one T cell receptor (beta chain) sequence. Its antigen remains unidentified. Profiling relied on immunoSEQ multiplex PCR, and the TCRdb table lists in-frame clones only, not all of them. The sample lists 250,000 to 350,000 clones, 85% to 90% occurring once. The CDR3 covers 14 residues. Germline V gene data show CDR1 as SGDLS and CDR2 as YYNGEE. V lost 2 bases, J lost 5 bases, and 13 bases lay in between. This specimen comes from a study of cytomegalovirus exposure and HLA in healthy donors. Overall study results and limits: The listing of 150 to 200 TCR beta chains classed them as cytomegalovirus-associated. Through in vitro validation, three CMV-associated chains were shown to be specific for CMV antigens.

The donors formed part of the roughly 110-subject validation cohort, distinct from the roughly 630-subject first cohort. The sequence was obtained from a woman in her late teens or twenties in good health and CMV-seronegative. Sequencing used PBMCs. This chain joins TRBV9 and TRBJ1-2; D is uncertain. The CDR3 sequence is CASSVKERWYGYTF. In DNA, the CDR3 is TGTGCCAGCAGCGTCAAGGAGCGGTGGTATGGCTACACCTTC.